This entry describes one TCR beta chain. Its antigen is unidentified. This entry is derived from a study of T cell repertoires in cytomegalovirus infection. TCRdb called the reads again in MiXCR, with one record for every CDR3 protein. The sample carries 450,000 to 600,000 distinct CDR3 sequences, roughly a third recorded once. The CDR3 has 13 amino acids. With 1 base removed from V and 6 bases from J, the gap between germline ends came to 9 bases. CDR1 and CDR2 (germline): KGHSH, LQKENI. The origin of this receptor is a human donor in good health (CMV status not recorded). Some clones in this sample may be carry-over from other donors' samples. V gene TRBV18 combines with J gene TRBJ1-2; D gene unclear. Sequenced material: cultured PBMCs, taken from culture after CMV antigen stimulation. CDR3 sequence: CASSPLSRDGYTF. In DNA, the CDR3 is TGTGCCAGCTCACCACTTTCCCGGGATGGCTACACCTTC.